These 16 T cell receptor beta chains were sequenced from one sample in a study of naive and memory T cell subsets. Four PCR rounds used nested alpha and beta constant region primers plus the SP2 primer. One entry per CDR3 protein results from TCRdb running MiXCR on the UMI-ligation and nested PCR reads. The table records 30,000 to 35,000 distinct CDR3 sequences, more than 6.5% of them present only once. The sample's treatment: skin biopsy from PPD injection site in Mantoux-positive individual. A UMI-containing oligonucleotide was joined by 3' ligation to the TCR cDNA template. Sequencing used skin, obtained from a tuberculin skin test site. The receptors shown here come from an adult in good health.

This clonotype was recorded many times. This rearrangement joins TRBV9 to TRBJ2-1, with a tentative D call TRBD2 (6 bases). Germline V gene sequence: CDR1 SGDLS, CDR2 YYNGEE. Trimming removed 2 bases at V and 5 bases at J, with 11 bases between. The CDR3 consists of 14 residues. CDR3 sequence (DNA): TGTGCCAGCAGCGTTAGCGGAGTTAACAATGAGCAGTTCTTC. It specifies CASSVSGVNNEQFF.

The chain employs TRBV2 and TRBJ2-7; D is ambiguous. V gave up 7 bases and J gave up 0 bases, with 7 bases separating them. Germline V CDR1 and CDR2: SNHLY, FYNNEI. This CDR3 has 12 residues. CDR3 coding DNA: TGTGCCAGCAAAATCCTCTCCTACGAGCAGTACTTC. It codes for CASKILSYEQYF.

V is TRBV9 and J is TRBJ1-1, with D possibly TRBD1 on 5 matching bases. The ends were cut back, 0 bases at V and 8 bases at J, with 23 bases in the middle. The CDR3 spans 17 residues. Germline CDR1 and CDR2: SGDLS and YYNGEE. The CDR3 reads CASSVEAGQRGAEEAFF. The CDR3 nucleotides read TGTGCCAGCAGCGTAGAGGCAGGCCAAAGGGGAGCTGAGGAAGCTTTCTTT.

This clonotype occurred many times. This sequence joins TRBV9 and TRBJ2-7; 7 bases are a match to TRBD1. Looked up from germline, CDR1 is SGDLS and CDR2 is YYNGEE. The junction had 7 bases not matched to a gene; V was cut back by 5 bases and J by 2 bases. This CDR3 has 14 amino acids. CDR3 nucleotide sequence: TGTGCCAGCAGTCAAACCGGGACAGCCTACGAGCAGTACTTC. Translation gives CASSQTGTAYEQYF.

This clonotype has at least ten counts. The chain is built from TRBV7-7 and TRBJ2-1; tentatively, D is TRBD2 (6 bases). Between the trimmed V and J ends, which lost 1 base and 6 bases, there was a span of 10 bases. The V gene's germline CDR1 is SSHAT and CDR2 FNYEAQ (reference sequence). CDR3 length: 14 residues. CDR3: CASSLGGLGNEQFF. The CDR3 nucleotides are TGTGCCAGCAGCTTAGGGGGACTCGGCAATGAGCAGTTCTTC.

Many counts were recorded for this clonotype. This chain joins TRBV20-1 and TRBJ2-3; 14 bases align to TRBD2. Germline V gene data show CDR1 as DFQATT and CDR2 as SNEGSKA (reference sequence). The J segment lost 0 bases and the V segment lost 4 bases, leaving 12 bases of the junction unmatched. The CDR3 length is 19 residues. CDR3 DNA sequence: TGCAGTGCTACCCCGGGACTAGCGGGGGAGAGGTTTAGCACAGATACGCAGTATTTT. Residues: CSATPGLAGERFSTDTQYF.

This clonotype was counted many times. The J gene is TRBJ2-7, the V gene TRBV12-3 or TRBV12-4; 7 nucleotides line up with TRBD1. V trimming: 6 bases; J trimming: 4 bases; junction bases outside the gene matches: 3. This CDR3 has 12 amino acids. CDR3 protein: CASRGDSYEQYF. The CDR3 bases are TGTGCCAGCAGGGGGGACAGTTACGAGCAGTACTTC.

The rearrangement uses TRBV7-2 and TRBJ1-1, with TRBD1 identical over 8 bases. J was trimmed by 3 bases and V by 4 bases; bases with no gene match: 10. The CDR3 extends over 16 amino acids. CDR1 is SGHTA and CDR2 is FQGNSA in the germline V gene. The CDR3 loop reads CASSSDRTGLDTEAFF. DNA for the CDR3: TGTGCCAGCAGCTCCGACCGGACAGGGCTGGACACTGAAGCTTTCTTT.

This clonotype was picked up many times. The chain recombines TRBV20-1 with TRBJ2-3, with D uncertain. V was trimmed by 0 bases and J by 2 bases, leaving 9 bases between them. The V gene's germline CDR1 is DFQATT and CDR2 SNEGSKA (reference sequence). The CDR3 contains 14 residues. As DNA, the CDR3 is TGCAGTGCTAGAGATTGGGCGTACACAGATACGCAGTATTTT. Amino acids: CSARDWAYTDTQYF.

This clonotype was recorded many times. The chain uses TRBV6-1 and TRBJ1-1; 12 nucleotides line up with TRBD1. V was clipped by 3 bases and J by 0 bases; unmatched bases: 8. Germline values: CDR1 MNHNS, CDR2 SASEGT. CDR3 length: 18 amino acids. In DNA form, the CDR3 reads TGTGCCAGCAGTGATACCGGGACAGGGGGCGTATTGAACACTGAAGCTTTCTTT. This encodes CASSDTGTGGVLNTEAFF.

This clonotype was seen ten or more times. V usage is TRBV3-1 and J usage is TRBJ1-1; no clear D. Germline V gene lookup returns CDR1 LGHDT and CDR2 YNNKEL (reference sequence). V lost 7 bases and J 1 base, leaving 13 bases between the germline ends. The CDR3 consists of 14 residues. The CDR3 region has the DNA TGTGCCAGCACCATTTTAGGAGGGAACACTGAAGCTTTCTTT. Protein product: CASTILGGNTEAFF.

This clonotype was counted ten times or more. The rearrangement joins TRBV12-3 or TRBV12-4 to TRBJ1-2, with 7 bases that match TRBD1. J was trimmed by 6 bases and V by 5 bases; bases with no gene match: 12. The CDR3 contains 15 residues. For the CDR3, the DNA is TGTGCCAGCAGTGTCCGTGGGACAGTGGGCCATGGCTACACCTTC. Protein sequence: CASSVRGTVGHGYTF.

This clonotype was observed a handful of times. One junction end disagrees with the germline gene, perhaps due to a read error. This chain uses TRBV5-1 with TRBJ1-2; no clear D. CDR1 is SGHRS and CDR2 is YFSETQ in the germline V gene. This CDR3 contains 14 residues. The CDR3 coding sequence is TGCGCCAGCAGCCTGGAAGGGCCAGTGGGTGGCGACACCTTC. This gives the protein CASSLEGPVGGDTF.

This clonotype appeared many times. The chain has TRBV2 and TRBJ1-4; D gene ambiguous. Germline lookup yields CDR1 SNHLY and CDR2 FYNNEI. The CDR3 is 15 residues long. With 2 bases removed from V and 7 bases from J, the gap between germline ends came to 14 bases. The CDR3 DNA follows: TGTGCCAGCAGTGAAACGGCTTCCCGAGTTGAAAAACTGTTTTTT. This gives the protein CASSETASRVEKLFF.

The J gene is TRBJ2-3, the V gene TRBV9; tentatively, D is TRBD1 (5 bases). V was clipped by 0 bases and J by 8 bases, with 19 bases between them. The CDR3 sequence is 16 residues long. Germline values: CDR1 SGDLS, CDR2 YYNGEE. The CDR3 loop is CASSVVKGHRLGTQYF. The CDR3 DNA reads as TGTGCCAGCAGCGTAGTCAAGGGGCACCGTCTTGGTACGCAGTATTTT. The entire variable domain, with the rest obtained from reference TRBV9 and TRBJ2-3, is as follows: DSGVTQTPKHLITATGQRVTLRCSPRSGDLSVYWYQQSLDQGLQFLIQYYNGEERAKGNILERFSAQQFPDLHSELNLSSLELGDSALYFCASSVVKGHRLGTQYFGPGTRLTVL.

This clonotype counts as medium-sized. The chain has TRBV24-1 and TRBJ2-1; D tentatively fits TRBD1 or TRBD2 (7 bases each). Trimming shortened V by 1 base and J by 5 bases, and 14 bases separated the two germline ends. The CDR3 is 16 amino acids. CDR1 and CDR2 from the germline V gene are KGHDR and SFDVKD. The CDR3 region is CATSDFRGGGHNEQFF. DNA of the CDR3: TGTGCCACCAGTGATTTCAGGGGGGGGGGCCACAATGAGCAGTTCTTC.